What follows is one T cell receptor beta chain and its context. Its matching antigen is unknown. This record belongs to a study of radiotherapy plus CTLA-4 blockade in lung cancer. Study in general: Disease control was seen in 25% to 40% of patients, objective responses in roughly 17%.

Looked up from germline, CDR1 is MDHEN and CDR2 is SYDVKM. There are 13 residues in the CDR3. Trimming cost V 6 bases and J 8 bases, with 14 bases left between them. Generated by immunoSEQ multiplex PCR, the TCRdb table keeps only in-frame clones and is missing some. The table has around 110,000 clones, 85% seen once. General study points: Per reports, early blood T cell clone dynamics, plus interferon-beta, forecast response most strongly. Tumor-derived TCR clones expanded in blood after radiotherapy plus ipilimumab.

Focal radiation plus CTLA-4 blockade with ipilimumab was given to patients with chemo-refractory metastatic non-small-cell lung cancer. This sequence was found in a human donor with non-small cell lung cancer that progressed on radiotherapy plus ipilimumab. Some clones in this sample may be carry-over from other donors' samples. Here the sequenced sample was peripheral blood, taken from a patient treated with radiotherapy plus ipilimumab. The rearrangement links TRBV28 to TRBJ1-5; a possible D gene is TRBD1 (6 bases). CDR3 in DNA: TGTGCCAGCAGCCAAACAGGGTACAAGCCCCAGCATTTT. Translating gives CASSQTGYKPQHF.